This T cell receptor (beta chain) was captured by sequencing in a study of shared clonotypes between healthy human individuals. The V gene's germline CDR1 is SGHRS and CDR2 YFSETQ. This CDR3 has 13 residues. V was cut by 0 bases and J by 6 bases, with 7 bases left in between. Genomic DNA from each subset was divided evenly over several immunoSEQ plates. Only in-frame clones appear in the TCRdb table, and some are missing; sequencing was by immunoSEQ multiplex PCR. This table holds roughly 1,600,000 clones, approximately 98.5% found once. Worth noting for this clone: Antigen specificity is unknown. This specimen includes other DNA sequences encoding the same CDR3.

Findings and limits, study-wide: Only blood was sampled, and tissue TCR repertoires likely differ from blood ones. Estimated richness was generally greater in naive than memory subsets. Even with large depth, rarefaction showed that sorted-subset sequencing was incomplete.

The sequence derives from a man younger than 40 in good health. Sequencing was done on a sample of naive CD4+ T cells sorted from blood. Subset here: CD45RA+ positively selected. This chain uses TRBV5-1 with TRBJ2-1; D remains ambiguous. CDR3 DNA sequence: TGCGCCAGCAGCTTGGTGGTTGGCAATGAGCAGTTCTTC. Translation gives CASSLVVGNEQFF. The full variable domain, rest sourced from reference TRBV5-1 and TRBJ2-1, is KAGVTQTPRYLIKTRGQQVTLSCSPISGHRSVSWYQQTPGQGLQFLFEYFSETQRNKGNFPGRFSGRQFSNSRSEMNVSTLELGDSALYLCASSLVVGNEQFFGPGTRLTVL.